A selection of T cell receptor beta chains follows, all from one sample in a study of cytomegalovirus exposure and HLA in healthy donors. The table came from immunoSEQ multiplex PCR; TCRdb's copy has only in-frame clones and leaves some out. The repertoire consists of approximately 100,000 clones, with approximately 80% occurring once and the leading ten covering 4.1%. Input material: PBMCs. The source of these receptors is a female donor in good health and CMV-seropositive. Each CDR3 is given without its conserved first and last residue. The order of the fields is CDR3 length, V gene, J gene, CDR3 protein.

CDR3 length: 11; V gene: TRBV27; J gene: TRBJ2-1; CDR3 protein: ASRRTGYNEQF
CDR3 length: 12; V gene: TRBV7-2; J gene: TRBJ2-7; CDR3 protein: ASSLKDSSYEQY
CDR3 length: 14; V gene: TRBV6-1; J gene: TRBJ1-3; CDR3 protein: ASSEPGQTTGNTIY
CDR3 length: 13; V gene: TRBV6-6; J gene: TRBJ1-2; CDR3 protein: ASSYSGARENGYT
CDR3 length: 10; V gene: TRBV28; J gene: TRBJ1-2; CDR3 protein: ASGEGGIGYT
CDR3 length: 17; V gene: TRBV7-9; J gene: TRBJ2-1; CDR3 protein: ASSLGGSAEGLWGNEQF
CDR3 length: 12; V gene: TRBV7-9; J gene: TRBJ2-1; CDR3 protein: ASSLGGSYNEQF
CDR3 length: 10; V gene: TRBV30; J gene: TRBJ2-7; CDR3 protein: AWGTGPPAEY
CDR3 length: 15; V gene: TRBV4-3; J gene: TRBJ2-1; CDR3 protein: ASSQVPRDRSYLEQF
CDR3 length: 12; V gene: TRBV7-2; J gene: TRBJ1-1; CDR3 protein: ASSLAGGRFEAF
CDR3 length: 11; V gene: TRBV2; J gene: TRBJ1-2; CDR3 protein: ASSERGGGTNT
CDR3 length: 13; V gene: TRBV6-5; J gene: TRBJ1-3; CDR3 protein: ASFATALSGNTIY
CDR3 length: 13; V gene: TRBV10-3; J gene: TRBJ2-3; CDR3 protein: AISGSGGGTDTQY
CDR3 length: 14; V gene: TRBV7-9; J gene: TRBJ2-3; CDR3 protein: ASSDWDTPSTDTQY
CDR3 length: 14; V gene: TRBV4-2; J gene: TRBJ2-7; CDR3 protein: ASSQVASGSSYEQY
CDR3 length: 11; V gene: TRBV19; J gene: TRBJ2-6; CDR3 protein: AARPGGANGLT
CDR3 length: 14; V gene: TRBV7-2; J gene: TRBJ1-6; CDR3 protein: ASSLDRGFSNSPLH
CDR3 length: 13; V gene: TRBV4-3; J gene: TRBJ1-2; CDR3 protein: ASSQLTSVDYGYT
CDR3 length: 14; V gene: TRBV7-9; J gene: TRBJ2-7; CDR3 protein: SSSFGLAGSPHEQY
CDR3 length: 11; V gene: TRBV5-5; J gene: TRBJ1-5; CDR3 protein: ASSFGSNQPQH
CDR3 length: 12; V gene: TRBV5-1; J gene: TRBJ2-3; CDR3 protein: ASGSRTGADTQY
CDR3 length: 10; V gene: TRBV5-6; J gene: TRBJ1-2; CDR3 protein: ASSLVADGYT
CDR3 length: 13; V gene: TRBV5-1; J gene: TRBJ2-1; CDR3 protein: ASSTGTSSYNEQF
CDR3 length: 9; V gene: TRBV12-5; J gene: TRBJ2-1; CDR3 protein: ASGPRERQF
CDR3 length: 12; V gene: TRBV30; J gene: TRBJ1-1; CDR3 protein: AWSSPGTGKGAF
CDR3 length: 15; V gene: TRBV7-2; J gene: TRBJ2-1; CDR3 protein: ASSPRGAGRLYNEQF
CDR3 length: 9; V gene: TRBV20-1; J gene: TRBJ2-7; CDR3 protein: SATSGGEQY
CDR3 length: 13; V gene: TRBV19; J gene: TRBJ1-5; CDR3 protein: ASSIAQRGNQPQH
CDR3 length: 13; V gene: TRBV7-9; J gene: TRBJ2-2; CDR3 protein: ASSLGTGTTGELF
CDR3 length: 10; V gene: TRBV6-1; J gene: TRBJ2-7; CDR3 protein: ATERGFYEQY
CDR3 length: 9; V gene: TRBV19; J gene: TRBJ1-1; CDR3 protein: ASSIRQRFS
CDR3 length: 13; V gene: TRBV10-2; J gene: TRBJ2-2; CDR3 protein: ASSEIAGAGGELF